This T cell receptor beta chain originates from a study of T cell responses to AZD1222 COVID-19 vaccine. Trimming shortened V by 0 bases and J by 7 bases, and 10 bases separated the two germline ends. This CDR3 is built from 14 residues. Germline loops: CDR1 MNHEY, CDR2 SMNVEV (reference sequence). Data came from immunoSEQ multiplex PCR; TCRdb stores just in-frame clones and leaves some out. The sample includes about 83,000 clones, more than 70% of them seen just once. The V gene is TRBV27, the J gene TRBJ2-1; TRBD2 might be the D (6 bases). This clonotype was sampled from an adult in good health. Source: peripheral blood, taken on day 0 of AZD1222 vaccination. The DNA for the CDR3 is TGTGCCAGCAGTTTATCCGAGGGGAGGAATGAGCAGTTCTTC. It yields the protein CASSLSEGRNEQFF.